The next 24 T cell receptor beta chains were all read from a single sample in a study of blood T cell repertoires in COVID-19. The method was immunoSEQ multiplex PCR; TCRdb's version includes in-frame clones alone and lacks a portion of them. The sample consists of about 240,000 clones, roughly 87% of them appearing once. The sequenced material came from peripheral blood. The receptor source for this set is a man aged 55 to 70 who had recovered from COVID-19.

The V gene is TRBV24-1, the J gene TRBJ2-5; 10 bases line up with TRBD2. V was pared by 2 bases and J by 2 bases, with 4 bases of the junction left unmatched. The germline V gene has CDR1 KGHDR and CDR2 SFDVKD. This CDR3 is built from 16 residues. CDR3 protein: CATSDSGLASQETQYF. The DNA of the CDR3 is TGTGCCACCAGTGATTCGGGACTAGCGAGTCAAGAGACCCAGTACTTC.

The chain has TRBV27 and TRBJ2-3, with 10 positions matching TRBD2. Germline V gene sequence: CDR1 MNHEY, CDR2 SMNVEV (reference sequence). The ends lost 6 bases at V and 4 bases at J; junction bases unmatched: 19. This CDR3 region has 19 residues. CDR3 bases: TGTGCCAGCAGCCAACCAACTACAGCGGGGGGGCCTTGGGCAGATACGCAGTATTTT. It specifies CASSQPTTAGGPWADTQYF.

The count of this clone is one. V usage is TRBV3-1 (or the pseudogene TRBV3-2) and J usage is TRBJ2-2, with TRBD1 matching over 8 bases. The CDR3 runs to 15 residues. The V and J ends lost 5 bases and 5 bases, in that order; junction bases with no gene match: 7. Germline CDR1 is LGHDT and CDR2 is YNNKEL (reference sequence). The CDR3 DNA reads as TGTGCCAGCAGCTTCCAGGGGGCCTCTACCGGGGAGCTGTTTTTT. Translation: CASSFQGASTGELFF.

The V gene is TRBV27, the J gene TRBJ1-1; TRBD1 might be the D (6 bases). Between the trimmed V and J ends, which lost 1 base and 4 bases, there was a span of 10 bases. The CDR3 loop spans 14 amino acids. CDR1 is MNHEY, CDR2 SMNVEV, per germline (reference sequence). The CDR3 DNA sequence: TGTGCCAGCAGTTTATTGGCAGGGGCCACTGAAGCTTTCTTT. This codes for CASSLLAGATEAFF.

The V call is TRBV10-3, the J call TRBJ2-1, with D possibly being TRBD1 (6 bases). V lost 4 bases, J lost 9 bases, and 13 bases lay in between. Germline assignment: CDR1 ENHRY and CDR2 SYGVKD. This CDR3 contains 13 residues. CDR3 in DNA: TGTGCCATCAGTGCGGATCGAGGGGGTGAGCAGTTCTTC. Protein product: CAISADRGGEQFF.

The chain uses TRBV3-1 (or the pseudogene TRBV3-2) and TRBJ1-1, with 9 bases identical to TRBD1. J was trimmed by 3 bases and V by 5 bases; bases with no gene match: 1. This CDR3 is 13 amino acids long. CDR1 and CDR2 from the germline V gene are LGHDT and YNNKEL (reference sequence). CDR3 DNA sequence: TGTGCCAGCAGCGGGACAGGGCACACTGAAGCTTTCTTT. Amino acid sequence: CASSGTGHTEAFF.

This chain links TRBV5-1 with TRBJ2-7, with TRBD2 identical over 10 bases. The J segment lost 2 bases and the V segment lost 0 bases, leaving 8 bases of the junction unmatched. This CDR3 region has 17 residues. The germline V gene encodes CDR1 SGHRS and CDR2 YFSETQ. DNA for the CDR3: TGCGCCAGCAGCTTGGAACTAGCGGGGTTTGAAACCTACGAGCAGTACTTC. Its translation is CASSLELAGFETYEQYF.

The rearrangement joins TRBV5-6 to TRBJ2-2; 7 bases map to TRBD1. The V gene end was trimmed by 0 bases and the J gene end by 9 bases; junction bases not matched to a gene: 8. Germline assignment: CDR1 SGHDT and CDR2 YYEEEE. The CDR3 runs 15 residues. In DNA, the CDR3 is TGTGCCAGCAGCTTGGAGACAGGGATGAACCGGGAGCTGTTTTTT. Residues: CASSLETGMNRELFF.

This clone has only one observation. The chain carries TRBV3-1 (or the pseudogene TRBV3-2) and TRBJ2-3; 10 nucleotides agree with TRBD2. This CDR3 region has 16 residues. Germline trimming cut 4 bases from V and 5 bases from J; bases unmatched to any gene: 9. The V gene's germline CDR1 is LGHDT and CDR2 YNNKEL (reference sequence). CDR3: CASSRGASGGEDTQYF. The DNA of the CDR3 is TGTGCCAGCAGCCGGGGGGCTAGCGGGGGCGAAGATACGCAGTATTTT.

The V gene is TRBV5-1, the J gene TRBJ2-3, with 10 bases fitting TRBD1. Trimming at V came to 4 bases and at J to 3 bases, leaving 5 bases not matched to a gene. This CDR3 comprises 15 residues. CDR1 SGHRS and CDR2 YFSETQ come from the germline V gene. CDR3 nucleotides: TGCGCCAGCAGCCGGGACAGGGGTCCGACAGATACGCAGTATTTT. Translated: CASSRDRGPTDTQYF.

As for this clone: The sample holds other DNA sequences that translate to the same CDR3. The chain employs TRBV5-1 and TRBJ1-5; TRBD1 matches at 7 bases. In germline, CDR1 is SGHRS, CDR2 YFSETQ. With 4 bases clipped from V and 1 base from J, the junction kept 2 bases outside the gene matches. The CDR3 contains 14 residues. The CDR3 is CASSPQGSNQPQHF. CDR3 coding DNA: TGCGCCAGCAGCCCACAGGGGAGCAATCAGCCCCAGCATTTT.

The rearrangement uses TRBV7-2 and TRBJ2-3, with 7 bases aligning to TRBD1. J lost 6 bases, V lost 2 bases, and 2 bases had no gene match. Germline-derived CDR1 and CDR2 are SGHTA and FQGNSA. The CDR3 loop spans 13 amino acids. The CDR3, as DNA: TGTGCCAGCAGCTTAACAGGGGAGGATACGCAGTATTTT. Protein sequence: CASSLTGEDTQYF.

This chain connects TRBV6-2 or TRBV6-3 to TRBJ1-5; 8 bases line up with TRBD1. Germline assignment: CDR1 MNHEY and CDR2 SVGEGT. V was pared by 2 bases and J by 4 bases, with 13 bases of the junction left unmatched. The CDR3 is made up of 18 amino acids. The DNA of the CDR3 is TGTGCCAGCAGTTACCAGCTCCGGACAGGGCGAAATAATCAGCCCCAGCATTTT. It is translated as CASSYQLRTGRNNQPQHF.

The rearrangement joins TRBV30 to TRBJ2-2; D perhaps matches TRBD2 (5 bases). Trimming removed 0 bases from V and 0 bases from J, with 17 bases in between. CDR3 length: 18 residues. In germline, CDR1 is GTSNPN, CDR2 SVGIG (reference sequence). Here the CDR3 DNA reads TGTGCCTGGAGTGTACGGGGTTACGCGGGTGCGAACACCGGGGAGCTGTTTTTT. Translated: CAWSVRGYAGANTGELFF. Drawing the rest from reference TRBV30 and TRBJ2-2, the complete variable domain is SQTIHQWPATLVQPVGSPLSLECTVEGTSNPNLYWYRQAAGRGLQLLFYSVGIGQISSEVPQNLSASRPQDRQFILSSKKLLLSDSGFYLCAWSVRGYAGANTGELFFGEGSRLTVL.

The chain joins TRBV19 to TRBJ1-5; the match to TRBD1 covers 8 bases. This CDR3 region has 16 residues. Germline V gene data show CDR1 as LNHDA and CDR2 as SQIVND (reference sequence). The V and J ends lost 5 bases and 2 bases, in that order; junction bases with no gene match: 8. In nucleotides, the CDR3 is TGTGCCAGTAGTCAGGACAGGGCGGTGGGCAATCAGCCCCAGCATTTT. This encodes CASSQDRAVGNQPQHF.

The chain has TRBV6-5 and TRBJ2-2; a weak D match, TRBD1 (5 bases). Trimming stripped 0 bases from V and 3 bases from J, with 11 bases between. Germline assignment: CDR1 MNHEY and CDR2 SVGAGI. There are 16 residues in the CDR3. DNA of the CDR3: TGTGCCAGCAGTTACTCTGTGTGGGGCGACACCGGGGAGCTGTTTTTT. This encodes CASSYSVWGDTGELFF.

This chain connects TRBV5-1 to TRBJ1-6; D might be TRBD1 (6 bases). Germline V gene data show CDR1 as SGHRS and CDR2 as YFSETQ. V lost 4 bases and J 0 bases, leaving 17 bases between the germline ends. The CDR3 totals 18 residues. The CDR3 region is CASSRQGISSSYNSPLHF. CDR3 coding DNA: TGCGCCAGCAGCCGGCAGGGGATTTCGAGCTCCTATAATTCACCCCTCCACTTT.

The chain has TRBV19 and TRBJ1-5, with 7 nucleotides matching TRBD1. The germline CDR1 and CDR2 sequences are LNHDA and SQIVND (reference sequence). CDR3 length: 14 residues. After removal of 4 bases from V and 4 bases from J, the junction contained 4 bases not matched to a gene. The CDR3 DNA sequence: TGTGCCAGTAGTACGACAGGGATAAATCAGCCCCAGCATTTT. This gives the protein CASSTTGINQPQHF.

The V and J genes are TRBV3-1 (or the pseudogene TRBV3-2) and TRBJ1-1; no clear D. The V gene lost 4 bases and the J gene lost 9 bases, with 24 bases spanning the gap. Looked up from germline, CDR1 is LGHDT and CDR2 is YNNKEL (reference sequence). The CDR3 covers 16 residues. The CDR3 DNA sequence: TGTGCCAGCAGCCGCGGGAGCACAGTGCCGGCCTCGAAAGCTTTCTTT. It translates to CASSRGSTVPASKAFF.

V is TRBV7-2 and J is TRBJ1-6; unclear D gene. From germline, CDR1 is SGHTA and CDR2 FQGNSA. V was clipped by 2 bases and J by 6 bases, with 8 bases between them. This CDR3 region has 14 residues. The CDR3 bases are TGTGCCAGCAGCTTAAGCGCGGGTAATTCACCCCTCCACTTT. Encoded protein: CASSLSAGNSPLHF.

The V call is TRBV11-2, the J call TRBJ1-4, with D perhaps matching TRBD1 (5 bases). V was shortened by 7 bases and J by 0 bases, with 12 bases between the two germline ends. This CDR3 spans 15 amino acids. Germline CDR1 SGHAT, CDR2 FQNNGV. The CDR3 sequence is CASNLRGTTNEKLFF. The CDR3 bases are TGTGCCAGCAATCTCCGGGGGACAACTAATGAAAAACTGTTTTTT. The variable domain in full, with the rest retrieved from reference TRBV11-2 and TRBJ1-4, is EAGVAQSPRYKIIEKRQSVAFWCNPISGHATLYWYQQILGQGPKLLIQFQNNGVVDDSQLPKDRFSAERLKGVDSTLKIQPAKLEDSAVYLCASNLRGTTNEKLFFGSGTQLSVL.

The rearrangement joins TRBV19 to TRBJ1-2; 8 nucleotides agree with TRBD1. The CDR3 extends over 15 amino acids. The V gene's germline CDR1 is LNHDA and CDR2 SQIVND (reference sequence). The ends lost 5 bases at V and 5 bases at J; junction bases unmatched: 10. CDR3 in amino acids: CASSPSDRAGYGYTF. DNA for the CDR3: TGTGCCAGTAGTCCTTCGGACAGGGCGGGGTATGGCTACACCTTC.

J is TRBJ2-2 and V is TRBV18; 8 bases are a match to TRBD2. V lost 3 bases, J lost 2 bases, and 14 bases stayed unmatched. The CDR3 runs to 19 residues. CDR1 is KGHSH and CDR2 is LQKENI in the germline V gene. CDR3 loop: CASSPLAGGVFSNTGELFF. CDR3 DNA sequence: TGTGCCAGCTCACCCCTCGCGGGGGGAGTATTTTCAAACACCGGGGAGCTGTTTTTT. The full variable domain, completed using reference TRBV18 and TRBJ2-2, is NAGVMQNPRHLVRRRGQEARLRCSPMKGHSHVYWYRQLPEEGLKFMVYLQKENIIDESGMPKERFSAEFPKEGPSILRIQQVVRGDSAAYFCASSPLAGGVFSNTGELFFGEGSRLTVL.

This sequence joins TRBV3-1 (or the pseudogene TRBV3-2) and TRBJ2-2, with D possibly TRBD1 on 5 matching bases. Trimming pared 4 bases from V and 7 bases from J, leaving 13 bases between. Per germline, CDR1 LGHDT and CDR2 YNNKEL (reference sequence). CDR3 length equals 14 residues. Here the CDR3 DNA reads TGTGCCAGCAGCCTTTCAGGGATTGGCGGGGAGCTGTTTTTT. It encodes CASSLSGIGGELFF.